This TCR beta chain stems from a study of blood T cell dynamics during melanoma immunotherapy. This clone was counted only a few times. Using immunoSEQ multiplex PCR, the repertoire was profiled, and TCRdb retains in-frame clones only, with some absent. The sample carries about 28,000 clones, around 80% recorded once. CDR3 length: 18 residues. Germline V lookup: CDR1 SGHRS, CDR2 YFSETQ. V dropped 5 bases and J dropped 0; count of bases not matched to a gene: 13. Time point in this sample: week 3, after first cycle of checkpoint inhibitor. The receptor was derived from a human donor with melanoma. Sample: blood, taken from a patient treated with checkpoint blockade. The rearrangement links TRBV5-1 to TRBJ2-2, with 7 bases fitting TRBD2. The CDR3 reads CASRPGDSGFSNTGELFF. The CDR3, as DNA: TGCGCCAGCAGGCCGGGAGATAGCGGGTTTTCGAACACCGGGGAGCTGTTTTTT. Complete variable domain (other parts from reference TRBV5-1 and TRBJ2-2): KAGVTQTPRYLIKTRGQQVTLSCSPISGHRSVSWYQQTPGQGLQFLFEYFSETQRNKGNFPGRFSGRQFSNSRSEMNVSTLELGDSALYLCASRPGDSGFSNTGELFFGEGSRLTVL.